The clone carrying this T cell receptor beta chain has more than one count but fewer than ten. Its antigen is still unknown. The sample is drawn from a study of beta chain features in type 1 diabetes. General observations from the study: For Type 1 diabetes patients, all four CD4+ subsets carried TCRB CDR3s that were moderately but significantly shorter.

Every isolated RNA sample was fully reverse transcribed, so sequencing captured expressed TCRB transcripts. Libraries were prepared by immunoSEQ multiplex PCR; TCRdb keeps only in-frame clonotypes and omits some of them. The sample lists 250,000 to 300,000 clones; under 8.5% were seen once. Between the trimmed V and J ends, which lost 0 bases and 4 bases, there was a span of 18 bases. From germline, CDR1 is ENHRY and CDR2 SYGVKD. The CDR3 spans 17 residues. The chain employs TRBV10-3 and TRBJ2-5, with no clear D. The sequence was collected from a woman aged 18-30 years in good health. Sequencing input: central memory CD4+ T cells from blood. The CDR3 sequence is CAISESKTSGPRETQYF. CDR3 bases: TGTGCCATCAGTGAGTCGAAAACTTCCGGGCCCCGAGAGACCCAGTACTTC.